A single sample gave rise to the 31 T cell receptor beta chains below, sequenced in a study of shared clonotypes between healthy human individuals (dated by TCRdb to 2018 to 2021). CD8 naive samples were CD45RO-negative cells positively selected for CCR7, giving a CD45RA+CCR7+ population that excluded TemRA cells. The receptor library was made with the immunoSEQ multiplex PCR assay. TCRdb mirrors the immuneACCESS table, restricted to in-frame sequences. Some clones are absent from its copies; in checked studies, under half trace to an unresolved V gene, and the reason for the others is unknown. This sample is represented by about 2,100,000 clones; roughly 91% of them were singletons. Clones ranked in the top ten supply under 2% of the sample. Sequenced material: naive CD8+ T cells from PBMCs. The cell subset or site label here, explained by the study, means: CD45RA+CCR7+. The receptor set was obtained from a man between 18 and 35 years old in good health. Some clones in this sample may be carry-over from other donors' samples.

This chain connects TRBV2 to TRBJ2-2; tentatively, D is TRBD1 (6 bases). Germline loops: CDR1 SNHLY, CDR2 FYNNEI. The CDR3 length is 14 residues. Between the trimmed V and J ends, which lost 8 bases and 2 bases, there was a span of 12 bases. CDR3 bases: TGTGCCAGCTGGGGGCAGGATAACACCGGGGAGCTGTTTTTT. Its protein product is CASWGQDNTGELFF.

The chain couples TRBV7-9 to TRBJ2-7; 9 bases fit TRBD1. The CDR3 runs to 15 residues. Germline CDR1 and CDR2: SEHNR and FQNEAQ (reference sequence). J lost 3 bases, V lost 7 bases, and 10 bases had no gene match. The CDR3 bases are TGTGCCAGCACCCATCAGGGACAGGGAGACTACGAGCAGTACTTC. Encoded protein: CASTHQGQGDYEQYF.

V is TRBV14 and J is TRBJ2-7; possible D gene TRBD1, 6 bases. The length of the CDR3 is 15 residues. CDR1 is SGHDN and CDR2 is FVKESK in the germline V gene. Between the trimmed V and J ends, which lost 0 bases and 5 bases, there was a span of 14 bases. DNA for the CDR3: TGTGCCAGCAGCCAAGAAGGAGGTGCAGGGGACGAGCAGTACTTC. Translation: CASSQEGGAGDEQYF.

In its sample, this clone was seen once. This rearrangement joins TRBV7-9 to TRBJ2-2, with D unclear. Germline V gives CDR1 SEHNR, CDR2 FQNEAQ (reference sequence). The CDR3 consists of 13 residues. Trimming left V 1 base short and J 9 bases short, with 9 bases between. CDR3 protein: CASSLVPPWELFF. The CDR3 coding sequence is TGTGCCAGCAGCTTAGTCCCCCCGTGGGAGCTGTTTTTT.

This chain links TRBV30 with TRBJ2-1, with 12 nucleotides matching TRBD2. This CDR3 is 15 amino acids long. The junction had 10 bases not matched to a gene; V was cut back by 5 bases and J by 8 bases. In germline, CDR1 is GTSNPN, CDR2 SVGIG (reference sequence). The CDR3 coding sequence is TGTGCCTGGGACCTAGCGGGAGGGCCGGCGGATGAGCAGTTCTTC. Translating gives CAWDLAGGPADEQFF.

This chain links TRBV19 with TRBJ1-5; no clear D. The V end was cut by 0 bases, the J end by 5 bases, with 14 bases between. Looked up from germline, CDR1 is LNHDA and CDR2 is SQIVND (reference sequence). The CDR3 covers 16 residues. The CDR3 nucleotides read TGTGCCAGTAGTATAGAGTCTTCGTGGGGATATCAGCCCCAGCATTTT. This encodes CASSIESSWGYQPQHF.

The V gene is TRBV7-9, the J gene TRBJ2-2; unclear D gene. Germline CDR1 reads SEHNR; CDR2 reads FQNEAQ (reference sequence). This CDR3 spans 18 amino acids. The ends were cut back, 5 bases at V and 3 bases at J, with 22 bases in the middle. The CDR3 nucleotides read TGTGCCAGCAGCCCACGCGTTGCCGACCCCACTTACACCGGGGAGCTGTTTTTT. Amino acid sequence: CASSPRVADPTYTGELFF.

The V and J genes are TRBV4-2 and TRBJ2-5; the D gene could be TRBD1 or TRBD2 (5 bases each). CDR1 is LGHNA and CDR2 is YNFKEQ in the germline V gene. V was pared by 1 base and J by 3 bases, with 9 bases between. There are 14 residues in the CDR3. The CDR3 spells CASSQVGTKETQYF. The CDR3 DNA reads TGTGCCAGCAGCCAAGTTGGGACCAAAGAGACCCAGTACTTC.

This chain uses TRBV28 with TRBJ2-7; D possibly matches TRBD1 or TRBD2 (5 bases each). The germline CDR1 and CDR2 sequences are MDHEN and SYDVKM. V lost 1 base to trimming and J lost 7 bases, with 17 bases between them. This CDR3 region has 15 residues. The CDR3 loop is CASSLLGDGPWEQYF. CDR3 nucleotides: TGTGCCAGCAGTTTATTGGGGGACGGGCCTTGGGAGCAGTACTTC. The whole variable domain, filled in from reference TRBV28 and TRBJ2-7, reads DVKVTQSSRYLVKRTGEKVFLECVQDMDHENMFWYRQDPGLGLRLIYFSYDVKMKEKGDIPEGYSVSREKKERFSLILESASTNQTSMYLCASSLLGDGPWEQYFGPGTRLTVT.

The rearrangement uses TRBV19 and TRBJ2-1, with D maybe TRBD2 (9 bases). Deletions cut 9 bases from V and 7 bases from J, with 25 bases between. CDR3 size: 16 residues. The V gene's germline CDR1 is LNHDA and CDR2 SQIVND (reference sequence). Here the CDR3 reads CASAGGAGGPSNEQFF. The CDR3 coding sequence is TGTGCCAGCGCAGGGGGCGCGGGAGGGCCCTCGAATGAGCAGTTCTTC.

The chain is built from TRBV2 and TRBJ1-1; TRBD1 agrees at 11 bases. The CDR3 has 15 amino acids. V was clipped by 8 bases and J by 4 bases; unmatched bases: 9. The V gene's germline CDR1 is SNHLY and CDR2 FYNNEI. The CDR3 DNA follows: TGTGCCAGCCTTGGCCTCGGGACAGGGGGCACTGAAGCTTTCTTT. Protein: CASLGLGTGGTEAFF.

The chain carries TRBV19 and TRBJ1-1, with a tentative D call TRBD1 (5 bases). The CDR3 is 18 amino acids. Looked up from germline, CDR1 is LNHDA and CDR2 is SQIVND (reference sequence). The V and J ends lost 6 bases and 3 bases respectively, with 26 bases between them. The DNA for the CDR3 is TGTGCCAGTAGATACAGGAACCGAGCAGGGTTCGTGGACACTGAAGCTTTCTTT. The encoded protein is CASRYRNRAGFVDTEAFF. The full variable domain, its missing parts supplied by reference TRBV19 and TRBJ1-1, is DGGITQSPKYLFRKEGQNVTLSCEQNLNHDAMYWYRQDPGQGLRLIYYSQIVNDFQKGDIAEGYSVSREKKESFPLTVTSAQKNPTAFYLCASRYRNRAGFVDTEAFFGQGTRLTVV.

V and J are TRBV7-6 and TRBJ1-1, with 7 bases lining up with TRBD1. This CDR3 has 15 residues. Trimming removed 5 bases from V and 1 base from J; junction bases left unmatched: 7. CDR1 and CDR2 (germline): SGHVS, FNYEAQ. The CDR3 bases are TGTGCCAGCAGCAAGAGACAGGGTCGGAACACTGAAGCTTTCTTT. As protein: CASSKRQGRNTEAFF.

This clone was seen a single time. The V gene is TRBV7-2, the J gene TRBJ2-7, with 7 nucleotides matching TRBD2. V was pared by 4 bases and J by 6 bases, with 3 bases of the junction left unmatched. Germline V gene data show CDR1 as SGHTA and CDR2 as FQGNSA. CDR3 length: 12 amino acids. The CDR3 loop reads CASSSLAAEQYF. The CDR3 region has the DNA TGTGCCAGCAGCTCCCTAGCGGCCGAGCAGTACTTC.

The genes are TRBV7-3 and TRBJ2-3, with 10 bases fitting TRBD2. The germline CDR1 and CDR2 sequences are SGHTA and FQGTGA. CDR3 length equals 16 residues. The junction had 8 bases not matched to a gene; V was cut back by 2 bases and J by 6 bases. The CDR3 DNA reads as TGTGCCAGCAGCTTAGGGCTAGCGGGAGCCAGGGATACGCAGTATTTT. This translates into CASSLGLAGARDTQYF. Using reference TRBV7-3 and TRBJ2-3 for the parts outside the CDR3, the full variable domain is GAGVSQTPSNKVTEKGKYVELRCDPISGHTALYWYRQSLGQGPEFLIYFQGTGAADDSGLPNDRFFAVRPEGSVSTLKIQRTERGDSAVYLCASSLGLAGARDTQYFGPGTRLTVL.

The rearrangement links TRBV10-3 to TRBJ1-5; D uncertain. The CDR3 has 15 amino acids. Germline V CDR1 and CDR2: ENHRY, SYGVKD. V was pared by 6 bases and J by 7 bases, with 19 bases between. CDR3 region: CAISPTGGLGQPQHF. The CDR3 DNA is TGTGCCATCAGCCCGACTGGTGGTTTAGGCCAGCCCCAGCATTTT.

This sequence joins TRBV4-1 and TRBJ2-7; D uncertain. The V and J ends lost 4 bases and 6 bases respectively, with 13 bases between them. CDR1 is MGHRA, CDR2 YSYEKL, per germline. The CDR3 covers 13 residues. The CDR3: CASSPTSRREQYF. The DNA of the CDR3 is TGCGCCAGCAGCCCCACTTCGAGGCGCGAGCAGTACTTC.

Only a few counts were recorded for this clone. The J gene is TRBJ1-3, the V gene TRBV19; 7 bases fit TRBD1. CDR3 length: 15 residues. The V gene end was trimmed by 5 bases and the J gene end by 2 bases; junction bases not matched to a gene: 6. Germline V lookup: CDR1 LNHDA, CDR2 SQIVND (reference sequence). The CDR3 spells CASSVRDSPGNTIYF. CDR3 bases: TGTGCCAGTAGTGTCCGGGACAGCCCTGGAAACACCATATATTTT.

The genes are TRBV4-1 and TRBJ2-2; the D is unclear. The CDR3 covers 18 residues. V was shortened by 2 bases and J by 1 base, with 17 bases between the two germline ends. Germline V gene lookup returns CDR1 MGHRA and CDR2 YSYEKL. CDR3 nucleotide sequence: TGCGCCAGCAGCCAATCAGAGTCTCACCACTTGAACACCGGGGAGCTGTTTTTT. Protein product: CASSQSESHHLNTGELFF.

The chain combines TRBV27 with TRBJ2-7, with TRBD1 identical over 9 bases. Germline V gene data show CDR1 as MNHEY and CDR2 as SMNVEV (reference sequence). This CDR3 is 15 amino acids long. After removal of 4 bases from V and 2 bases from J, the junction contained 6 bases not matched to a gene. The CDR3 protein is CASSSPRQGAYEQYF. The CDR3 DNA sequence: TGTGCCAGCAGTTCTCCCCGACAGGGGGCCTACGAGCAGTACTTC.

In this sample, this clone turned up once. The chain carries TRBV5-1 and TRBJ1-1; D remains unclear. This CDR3 has 13 amino acids. V lost 6 bases and J 4 bases, leaving 13 bases between the germline ends. The germline gives CDR1 SGHRS, CDR2 YFSETQ. CDR3 sequence: CASTPAPSTEAFF. The CDR3 DNA follows: TGCGCCAGCACCCCTGCTCCTTCCACTGAAGCTTTCTTT. Variable domain in full (rest from reference TRBV5-1 and TRBJ1-1): KAGVTQTPRYLIKTRGQQVTLSCSPISGHRSVSWYQQTPGQGLQFLFEYFSETQRNKGNFPGRFSGRQFSNSRSEMNVSTLELGDSALYLCASTPAPSTEAFFGQGTRLTVV.

V and J are TRBV4-1 and TRBJ1-2, with D maybe TRBD1 (6 bases). Trimming removed 1 base from V and 13 bases from J, with 19 bases in between. The CDR3 covers 14 residues. Germline V lookup: CDR1 MGHRA, CDR2 YSYEKL. CDR3 nucleotide sequence: TGCGCCAGCAGCCAAGGGCCAGGGGAAGGGCCGTTCACCTTC. Its protein is CASSQGPGEGPFTF.

The chain uses TRBV7-9 and TRBJ1-4; D ambiguous. V gave up 4 bases and J gave up 5 bases, with 11 bases separating them. CDR3 size: 14 residues. The germline CDR1 and CDR2 sequences are SEHNR and FQNEAQ (reference sequence). CDR3 residues: CASSSTESNEKLFF. The CDR3 nucleotides are TGTGCCAGCAGCTCGACGGAATCCAATGAAAAACTGTTTTTT. Filled out from reference TRBV7-9 and TRBJ1-4, the complete variable domain reads DTGVSQNPRHKITKRGQNVTFRCDPISEHNRLYWYRQTLGQGPEFLTYFQNEAQLEKSRLLSDRFSAERPKGSFSTLEIQRTEQGDSAMYLCASSSTESNEKLFFGSGTQLSVL.

This chain uses TRBV27 with TRBJ1-4; possible D gene TRBD1, 5 bases. The CDR3 contains 15 residues. V lost 1 base and J 3 bases, leaving 9 bases between the germline ends. CDR1 and CDR2 from the germline V gene are MNHEY and SMNVEV (reference sequence). The CDR3 protein is CASSLWGGANEKLFF. CDR3 nucleotide sequence: TGTGCCAGCAGTTTATGGGGCGGTGCTAATGAAAAACTGTTTTTT.

The chain links TRBV6-1 to TRBJ2-1; D gene uncertain. CDR1 and CDR2 (germline): MNHNS, SASEGT. The CDR3 covers 15 residues. Trimming stripped 1 base from V and 4 bases from J, with 11 bases between. Written as DNA, the CDR3 is TGTGCCAGCAGTGAAGAACAGCTTCCTTACAATGAGCAGTTCTTC. This gives the protein CASSEEQLPYNEQFF.

V usage is TRBV6-1 and J usage is TRBJ1-1; D call uncertain. The CDR3 has 12 amino acids. V was cut by 3 bases and J by 10 bases, with 12 bases left in between. Per germline, CDR1 MNHNS and CDR2 SASEGT. CDR3 in amino acids: CASSDLPEGAFF. CDR3 sequence (DNA): TGTGCCAGCAGTGACCTTCCCGAGGGAGCTTTCTTT.

The CDR3 loop reads CASSFRQGARTYEQYF. The CDR3 region has the DNA TGCGCCAGCAGCTTCAGACAGGGGGCGCGGACCTACGAGCAGTACTTC. The V call is TRBV5-1, the J call TRBJ2-7; 10 bases match TRBD1. The ends lost 2 bases at V and 2 bases at J; junction bases unmatched: 7. Per germline, CDR1 SGHRS and CDR2 YFSETQ. The CDR3 loop spans 16 amino acids. Filled out from reference TRBV5-1 and TRBJ2-7, the complete variable domain reads KAGVTQTPRYLIKTRGQQVTLSCSPISGHRSVSWYQQTPGQGLQFLFEYFSETQRNKGNFPGRFSGRQFSNSRSEMNVSTLELGDSALYLCASSFRQGARTYEQYFGPGTRLTVT.

The CDR3 protein is CATSRAPSSGEYNEQFF. The CDR3 DNA sequence: TGTGCCACCAGCAGAGCCCCTAGTAGCGGAGAGTACAATGAGCAGTTCTTC. The chain links TRBV15 to TRBJ2-1; TRBD2 might be the D (6 bases). The germline CDR1 and CDR2 sequences are LNHNV and YYDKDF (reference sequence). Trimming stripped 1 base from V and 4 bases from J, with 17 bases between. The CDR3 contains 17 residues.

The chain employs TRBV27 and TRBJ2-3; possibly TRBD1 for D (5 bases). Per the germline V gene, CDR1 is MNHEY and CDR2 is SMNVEV (reference sequence). This CDR3 comprises 17 residues. V was cut by 6 bases and J by 2 bases, with 21 bases left in between. CDR3 coding DNA: TGTGCCAGCAGGGGGCTACCTTATGATTCTATCACAGATACGCAGTATTTT. This translates into CASRGLPYDSITDTQYF.

The V and J genes are TRBV9 and TRBJ2-7; TRBD1 matches 11 bases. Looked up from germline, CDR1 is SGDLS and CDR2 is YYNGEE. Trimming at V came to 4 bases and at J to 6 bases, leaving 3 bases not matched to a gene. The CDR3 spans 13 residues. CDR3 sequence (DNA): TGTGCCAGCAGCTATGGGACAGGGGGCGAGCAGTACTTC. Translation gives CASSYGTGGEQYF.

V is TRBV5-1 and J is TRBJ1-3, with 11 bases that match TRBD1. V lost 5 bases to trimming and J lost 2 bases; unmatched junction nucleotides: 6. In germline, CDR1 is SGHRS, CDR2 YFSETQ. This CDR3 has 16 amino acids. The CDR3 sequence: CASRRKDRGPGNTIYF. CDR3 bases: TGCGCCAGCAGAAGGAAGGACAGGGGGCCTGGAAACACCATATATTTT.